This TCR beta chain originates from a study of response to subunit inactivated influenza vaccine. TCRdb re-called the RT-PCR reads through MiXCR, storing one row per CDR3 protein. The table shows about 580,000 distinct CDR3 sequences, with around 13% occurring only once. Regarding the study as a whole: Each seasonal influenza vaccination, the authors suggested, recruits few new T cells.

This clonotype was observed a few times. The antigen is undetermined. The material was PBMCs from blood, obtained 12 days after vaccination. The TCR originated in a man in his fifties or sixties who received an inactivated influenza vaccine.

The CDR3 loop is CASSLWGGQKFSYEQYF. As DNA, the CDR3 is TGTGCCAGCAGCTTATGGGGGGGACAGAAGTTCTCCTACGAGCAGTACTTC. This chain joins TRBV7-2 and TRBJ2-7, with D perhaps matching TRBD1 or TRBD2 (7 bases each). Looked up from germline, CDR1 is SGHTA and CDR2 is FQGNSA. The CDR3 has 17 residues. The V end lost 2 bases, the J end lost 0 bases, and 17 bases lay between the germline ends.